What follows are 22 T cell receptor beta chains derived from one specimen sequenced in a study of T cell responses to AZD1222 COVID-19 vaccine. TCRdb's copy holds only in-frame clones and misses some; the assay was immunoSEQ multiplex PCR. The table includes 100,000 or so clones, roughly 90% detected once. Sequencing was performed on peripheral blood, taken on day 0 of AZD1222 vaccination. The origin of the receptors is an adult in good health.

This chain uses TRBV18 with TRBJ1-5, with 9 positions matching TRBD1. The CDR3 extends over 16 amino acids. CDR1 is KGHSH and CDR2 is LQKENI in the germline V gene. V lost 3 bases, J lost 1 base, and 4 bases stayed unmatched. CDR3 in DNA: TGTGCCAGCTCACCCACCGGGACAGGGAGCAATCAGCCCCAGCATTTT. Protein product: CASSPTGTGSNQPQHF.

This chain uses TRBV18 with TRBJ1-3; D uncertain. V was cut by 6 bases and J by 2 bases, with 11 bases left in between. CDR1 and CDR2 from the germline V gene are KGHSH and LQKENI. This CDR3 comprises 14 residues. The CDR3: CASSPSKAGNTIYF. The CDR3 DNA sequence: TGTGCCAGCTCCCCTTCCAAGGCTGGAAACACCATATATTTT.

This chain connects TRBV10-3 to TRBJ2-2, with 11 bases matching TRBD2. CDR1 and CDR2 from the germline V gene are ENHRY and SYGVKD. V lost 2 bases and J lost 1; bases outside the gene matches: 0. This CDR3 is built from 16 residues. CDR3 coding DNA: TGTGCCATCAGTGAGACTAGCGGGGGGAACACCGGGGAGCTGTTTTTT. It encodes CAISETSGGNTGELFF.

This chain uses TRBV18 with TRBJ1-4; D not certain. V lost 2 bases, J lost 5 bases, and 12 bases lay in between. CDR1 KGHSH and CDR2 LQKENI come from the germline V gene. This CDR3 contains 15 residues. CDR3 sequence: CASSPFSEVNEKLFF. CDR3 DNA sequence: TGTGCCAGCTCACCATTTTCTGAAGTGAATGAAAAACTGTTTTTT.

The chain joins TRBV6-8 to TRBJ2-2; D remains unclear. V was clipped by 7 bases and J by 8 bases, with 29 bases between them. The germline V gene has CDR1 MNHGY and CDR2 SAAAGT. CDR3 length: 18 residues. As DNA, the CDR3 is TGTGCCAGCACCCAACGGCAGGCTGCTACCAGTATCGGGGGGGAGCTGTTTTTT. Amino acid sequence: CASTQRQAATSIGGELFF.

The genes are TRBV5-4 and TRBJ2-1, with D possibly matching TRBD2 (5 bases). V gave up 2 bases and J gave up 8 bases, with 14 bases separating them. CDR1 SGHNT and CDR2 YYREEE come from the germline V gene (reference sequence). This CDR3 comprises 14 residues. The CDR3 nucleotides are TGTGCCAGCAGCTTTACCAGCGCCGGGGATGAGCAGTTCTTC. Amino acids: CASSFTSAGDEQFF.

The sample holds one count of this clone. V is TRBV29-1 and J is TRBJ2-6; possibly TRBD2 for D (6 bases). This CDR3 comprises 15 residues. Germline V lookup: CDR1 SQVTM, CDR2 ANQGSEA. V was pared by 7 bases and J by 4 bases, with 17 bases between. The CDR3 bases are TGCAGCGCCGCGGAGCGGGCGCAAGGGGCCAACGTCCTGACTTTC. Its protein is CSAAERAQGANVLTF.

The V gene is TRBV5-1, the J gene TRBJ2-7; 9 bases fit TRBD1. CDR1 and CDR2 (germline): SGHRS, YFSETQ. V was clipped by 4 bases and J by 9 bases; unmatched bases: 14. The CDR3 extends over 15 amino acids. The CDR3 coding sequence is TGCGCCAGCAGCACACAGGGACAGGGACTCGAAAGGCAGTACTTC. It encodes CASSTQGQGLERQYF.

The CDR3 bases are TGTGCCAGCAGTTTATACCAAGAGACCCAGTACTTC. Translating it yields CASSLYQETQYF. The rearrangement links TRBV12-3 or TRBV12-4 to TRBJ2-5; unclear D gene. The CDR3 spans 12 residues. The V end lost 2 bases, the J end lost 0 bases, and 1 base lay between the germline ends.

On this clone itself: A read error is likely here: a far larger clone is one base away. The chain has TRBV3-1 (or the pseudogene TRBV3-2) and TRBJ1-1; D uncertain. This CDR3 has 13 amino acids. The V end lost 4 bases, the J end lost 1 base, and 7 bases lay between the germline ends. Germline V gives CDR1 LGHDT, CDR2 YNNKEL (reference sequence). CDR3 nucleotide sequence: TGTGCCAGCAGCCGGACGGAGAACACTGAAGCTTTCTTT. Amino acid sequence: CASSRTENTEAFF.

This chain uses TRBV14 with TRBJ2-7; perhaps TRBD2 as D (5 bases). Trimming took 0 bases from V and 2 from J, leaving 17 bases between them. The CDR3 extends over 17 amino acids. Germline assignment: CDR1 SGHDN and CDR2 FVKESK. CDR3 protein: CASSQDEGDESPYEQYF. The CDR3 coding sequence is TGTGCCAGCAGCCAAGACGAGGGAGACGAAAGCCCCTACGAGCAGTACTTC.

The chain carries TRBV6-5 and TRBJ1-5; 7 bases are a match to TRBD1. This CDR3 is built from 15 residues. Germline V CDR1 and CDR2: MNHEY, SVGAGI. Trimming removed 4 bases from V and 6 bases from J; junction bases left unmatched: 9. CDR3 protein: CASSLNRQGGQPQHF. CDR3 bases: TGTGCCAGCAGTTTAAATAGACAGGGAGGTCAGCCCCAGCATTTT.

The V gene is TRBV27, the J gene TRBJ1-1; TRBD1 might be the D (5 bases). CDR3 length: 13 amino acids. Germline V CDR1 and CDR2: MNHEY, SMNVEV (reference sequence). Deletions cut 5 bases from V and 4 bases from J, with 11 bases between. CDR3 DNA sequence: TGTGCCAGCAGTACCTTGGGGCCCACTGAAGCTTTCTTT. Its translation: CASSTLGPTEAFF.

Remarks on this clone: The DNA is omitted, as the CDR3 cannot be located on it reliably, and the CDR3 follows TCRdb's listing. This chain links TRBV3-1 (or the pseudogene TRBV3-2) with TRBJ1-5. CDR1 and CDR2 (germline): LGHDT, YNNKEL (reference sequence). A total of 14 residues make up the CDR3, ends included. The CDR3: CASSQDKEISPSIF.

This sequence joins TRBV4-3 and TRBJ1-2, with TRBD1 matching over 8 bases. J gave up 4 bases and V 6 bases, and 7 bases lay outside the gene matches. The germline V gene encodes CDR1 LGHNA and CDR2 YSLEER. CDR3 length: 14 amino acids. The CDR3 sequence is CASSLTGTGYGYTF. The CDR3 DNA is TGCGCCAGCAGTCTTACCGGGACAGGCTATGGCTACACCTTC.

This chain joins TRBV3-1 (or the pseudogene TRBV3-2) and TRBJ2-7; 8 positions agree with TRBD1. V dropped 4 bases and J dropped 5; count of bases not matched to a gene: 1. The CDR3 has 12 residues. The germline V gene encodes CDR1 LGHDT and CDR2 YNNKEL (reference sequence). CDR3 DNA sequence: TGTGCCAGCAGCCGGACAGGGAACGAGCAGTACTTC. It is translated as CASSRTGNEQYF.

The chain carries TRBV18 and TRBJ1-3; D is unclear. The V gene lost 6 bases and the J gene lost 0 bases, with 12 bases spanning the gap. Germline V gives CDR1 KGHSH, CDR2 LQKENI. The CDR3 has 15 amino acids. The CDR3 reads CASSKGGDSGNTIYF. The CDR3 bases are TGTGCCAGCTCTAAGGGCGGGGACTCTGGAAACACCATATATTTT.

The CDR3 here is CASSFESRNTEAFF. In DNA, the CDR3 is TGTGCCAGCAGCTTTGAGAGTAGGAACACTGAAGCTTTCTTT. The J gene is TRBJ1-1, the V gene TRBV7-3; D unclear. The CDR3 is 14 residues long. Per the germline V gene, CDR1 is SGHTA and CDR2 is FQGTGA. V was clipped by 3 bases and J by 1 base, with 9 bases between them.

The J gene is TRBJ2-1, the V gene TRBV3-1 (or the pseudogene TRBV3-2); 10 bases fit TRBD2. CDR3 length: 17 residues. V lost 1 base, J lost 3 bases, and 6 bases stayed unmatched. Germline loops: CDR1 LGHDT, CDR2 YNNKEL (reference sequence). CDR3 DNA sequence: TGTGCCAGCAGCCAAGTGGGGACTAGCGTATTCTACAATGAGCAGTTCTTC. Protein sequence: CASSQVGTSVFYNEQFF.

The chain combines TRBV6-1 with TRBJ1-2; D not certain. The length of the CDR3 is 12 residues. V shed 3 bases and J shed 4 bases, with 6 bases lying between them. The V gene's germline CDR1 is MNHNS and CDR2 SASEGT. The CDR3 region has the DNA TGTGCCAGCAGTGAGACGGCCTATGGCTACACCTTC. It codes for CASSETAYGYTF.

The rearrangement joins TRBV7-2 to TRBJ2-3; perhaps TRBD1 as D (5 bases). This CDR3 has 15 residues. Germline values: CDR1 SGHTA, CDR2 FQGNSA. The ends were cut back, 2 bases at V and 2 bases at J, with 11 bases in the middle. CDR3 sequence: CASSLLQGTTDTQYF. The CDR3, as DNA: TGTGCCAGCAGCTTATTGCAGGGAACCACAGATACGCAGTATTTT.

This rearrangement joins TRBV5-6 to TRBJ1-2, with no clear D. Germline V gives CDR1 SGHDT, CDR2 YYEEEE. Trimming cost V 4 bases and J 4 bases, with 8 bases left between them. This CDR3 is 12 amino acids long. The CDR3 is CASSVGSYGYTF. The CDR3 DNA sequence: TGTGCCAGCAGCGTAGGGAGCTATGGCTACACCTTC.